These T cell receptor beta chains were read from a single sample in a study of CD8 T cells in ankylosing spondylitis. TCRdb analysed the 5' RACE reads with MiXCR anew, one entry per CDR3 protein. In the table there are 200,000 to 250,000 distinct CDR3 sequences, roughly 25% of which are singletons. Material: blood, either unsorted or a sorted T cell fraction (not recorded which). Receptors originate from a male donor with ankylosing spondylitis or in good health (not recorded which). CDR3s include the opening cysteine and the closing phenylalanine or tryptophan. Each record gives: V gene, J gene, clone size, D gene, CDR3 DNA, CDR3 protein. The D gene is left open where the match is weak. Part of the rows lack a size; the others show once, few, many or a class for expanded clones.

>TRBV5-5|TRBJ2-1|-|-
TGTGCCAGCAGCCCCGGGAGATACAATGAGCAGTTCTTC
CASSPGRYNEQFF
>TRBV12-3/TRBV12-4|TRBJ2-3|-|-
TGTGCCAGCAGTTGGAGGGCCGACACAGATACGCAGTATTTT
CASSWRADTDTQYF
>TRBV20-1|TRBJ2-5|-|-
TGCAGTGCTAGAGGCCCGGACCAACAAGAGACCCAGTACTTC
CSARGPDQQETQYF
>TRBV6-4|TRBJ1-6|few|-
TGTGCCAGCAGAACGAGCTCCTATAATTCACCCCTCCACTTT
CASRTSSYNSPLHF
>TRBV7-9|TRBJ2-3|few|TRBD1
TGTGCCAGCAGCTTAGTCGGGGACAGGGGTACAGATACGCAGTATTTT
CASSLVGDRGTDTQYF
>TRBV5-1|TRBJ1-1|many|-
TGCGCCAGCAGCTTCCCGGGCCAGGGCACTGAAGCTTTCTTT
CASSFPGQGTEAFF
>TRBV20-1|TRBJ1-4|many|TRBD1
TGCAGTGCGGCCCGCAGGGGGATGAGTGAAAAACTGTTTTTT
CSAARRGMSEKLFF
>TRBV3-1|TRBJ2-7|once|TRBD2
TGTGCCACCTGCCACCAGTTCCCTAGCGGGAGTGTAAGTTCCTACGAGCAGTACTTC
CATCHQFPSGSVSSYEQYF
>TRBV20-1|TRBJ1-2|few|TRBD1
TGCAGTGCTCCGCCGGGACAGGGAGGTGGCTACACCTTC
CSAPPGQGGGYTF
>TRBV15|TRBJ1-3|-|-
TGTGCCACCAGCAGAGACAGGACTGGAAACACCATATATTTT
CATSRDRTGNTIYF
>TRBV20-1|TRBJ2-1|-|TRBD1
TGCAGTGCTTTGGCCCGGGACAGGGGGCGCGAAAATGAGCAGTTCTTC
CSALARDRGRENEQFF
>TRBV5-5|TRBJ2-2|many|TRBD1
TGTGCCAGCAGAGTGACAGGGGGCCGGGACGGGGAGCTGTTTTTT
CASRVTGGRDGELFF
>TRBV20-1|TRBJ1-2|-|TRBD1
TGCAGTGGTACAAAGGGGGCTTTTGGCTACACCTTC
CSGTKGAFGYTF
>TRBV29-1|TRBJ1-2|-|-
TGCAGCGTCCCCCTTGGTTCTGGCTACACCTTC
CSVPLGSGYTF
>TRBV5-1|TRBJ2-1|-|-
TGCGCCAGCAGCTTGGGGCGGGGTTACTACAATGAGCAGTTCTTC
CASSLGRGYYNEQFF
>TRBV27|TRBJ2-7|-|TRBD1
TGTGCCAGCAGTTTGGGACAGGGGCGCGAGCAGTACTTC
CASSLGQGREQYF
>TRBV6-1|TRBJ2-7|many|TRBD1
TGTGCCAGCACCCCAAAAGGGGGCTTTTACGAGCAGTACTTC
CASTPKGGFYEQYF
>TRBV5-6|TRBJ1-1|-|TRBD1
TGTGCCAGCAGCTTGGTCAGGGGGCGAGCTTTCTTT
CASSLVRGRAFF
>TRBV6-1|TRBJ1-4|-|-
TGTGCCAGCAGTGACACTAATGAAAAACTGTTTTTT
CASSDTNEKLFF
>TRBV3-1|TRBJ2-2|few|-
TGTGCCAGCAGCAAACGACACCCCACGAACACCGGGGAGCTGTTTTTT
CASSKRHPTNTGELFF
>TRBV4-2|TRBJ2-1|few|TRBD2
TGTGCCAGCAGCCAGGCCGGGACTAGGAAGGAGGATGAGCAGTTCTTC
CASSQAGTRKEDEQFF
>TRBV10-3|TRBJ2-2|-|TRBD2
TGTGCCATCCATAGCGGGGTCGGGAGGGAGCTGTTTTTT
CAIHSGVGRELFF
>TRBV7-2|TRBJ2-3|many|-
TGTGCCAGCAGCCCCGGTAAAATTGCGGGACCCACAGATACGCAGTATTTT
CASSPGKIAGPTDTQYF
>TRBV20-1|TRBJ2-1|many|TRBD2
TGCAGTGCGCCTACTAGCGGGGCCTCCTACAATGAGCAGTTCTTC
CSAPTSGASYNEQFF
>TRBV20-1|TRBJ2-1|-|-
TGCAGTGCTAGAGCGGGAGTTTCCTACAATGAGCAGTTCTTC
CSARAGVSYNEQFF
>TRBV20-1|TRBJ2-4|-|TRBD2
TGCAGTGCTAACCCGGGACTACCATTGGTCAAAAACATTCAGTACTTC
CSANPGLPLVKNIQYF
>TRBV27|TRBJ2-5|few|TRBD1
TGTGCCAGCAGTCGACAGGGTTGGGGTCAAGAGACCCAGTACTTC
CASSRQGWGQETQYF
>TRBV5-6|TRBJ1-1|-|-
TGTGCCAGCAGCAACGGGGATACTGAAGCTTTCTTT
CASSNGDTEAFF
>TRBV12-3/TRBV12-4|TRBJ2-1|many|TRBD2
TGTGCCAGCAGCCATCGAGCGGGAGGGAGGGATGAGCAGTTCTTC
CASSHRAGGRDEQFF
>TRBV5-1|TRBJ2-4|many|-
TGCGCCAGCAGCGAGACTACGGGACAACTAGCCAAAAACATTCAGTACTTC
CASSETTGQLAKNIQYF
>TRBV20-1|TRBJ2-1|-|-
TGCAGTGCCACTCGCGGGGTCCACAATGAGCAGTTCTTC
CSATRGVHNEQFF
>TRBV7-7|TRBJ2-1|many|TRBD1
TGTGCTAGCAGCCCAAGACAGGGAGCCTACAATGAGCAGTTCTTC
CASSPRQGAYNEQFF